The entry below describes one T cell receptor beta chain. Methods used by the authors: Reference gene primer amplification gave estimated nucleated cell counts. Data came from immunoSEQ multiplex PCR; TCRdb stores just in-frame clones and leaves some out. D and trimming come from the DNA, and the V and J calls and clone size come from that table. The sample records 150,000 to 200,000 clones, about nine tenths being singletons. These data come from a study of blood T cell repertoires in COVID-19. Study information: Both acute and convalescent COVID-19 samples were obtained from the United States, Italy and Spain. T cells, B-cell-depleted T cells, or PBMCs provided the cDNA or gDNA that served as material.

The specimen was peripheral blood. This clonotype was obtained from a man in his sixties with active or convalescent COVID-19.

CDR3 protein: CASSELDRVNNEQFF. As DNA, the CDR3 is TGTGCCAGCAGTGAACTGGACAGGGTCAACAATGAGCAGTTCTTC. This rearrangement joins TRBV6-1 to TRBJ2-1; 8 nucleotides match TRBD1. Unmatched junction bases numbered 5, after V lost 2 bases and J lost 5 bases. The CDR3 is 15 amino acids. Germline V lookup: CDR1 MNHNS, CDR2 SASEGT.